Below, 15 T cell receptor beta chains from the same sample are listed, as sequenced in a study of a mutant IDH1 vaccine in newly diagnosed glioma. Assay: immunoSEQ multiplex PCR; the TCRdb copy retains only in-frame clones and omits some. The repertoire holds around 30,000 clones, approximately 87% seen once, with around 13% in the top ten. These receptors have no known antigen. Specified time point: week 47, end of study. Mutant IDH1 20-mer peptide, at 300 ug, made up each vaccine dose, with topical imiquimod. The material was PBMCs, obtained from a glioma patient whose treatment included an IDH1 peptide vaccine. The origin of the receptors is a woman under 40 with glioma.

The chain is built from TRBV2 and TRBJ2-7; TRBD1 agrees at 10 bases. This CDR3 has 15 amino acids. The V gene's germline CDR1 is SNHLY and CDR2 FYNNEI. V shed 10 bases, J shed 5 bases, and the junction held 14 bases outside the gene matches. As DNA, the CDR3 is TGTGCCACCATGGGGACGGTAGACAGGGGGCACGAGCAGTACTTC. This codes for CATMGTVDRGHEQYF.

The CDR3 spells CASSLFSERGSGANVLTF. CDR3 bases: TGTGCCAGCAGCTTGTTCTCGGAGAGGGGCTCTGGGGCCAACGTCCTGACTTTC. The rearrangement links TRBV5-4 to TRBJ2-6, with D perhaps being TRBD1 or TRBD2 (5 bases each). Germline loops: CDR1 SGHNT, CDR2 YYREEE (reference sequence). The length of the CDR3 is 18 residues. With 1 base removed from V and 0 bases from J, the gap between germline ends came to 14 bases.

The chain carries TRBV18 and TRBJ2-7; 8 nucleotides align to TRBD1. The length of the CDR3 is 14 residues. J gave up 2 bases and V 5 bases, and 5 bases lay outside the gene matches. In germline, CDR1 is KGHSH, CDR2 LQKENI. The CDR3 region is CASSTGTGAYEQYF. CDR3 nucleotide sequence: TGTGCCAGCTCAACTGGGACAGGAGCCTACGAGCAGTACTTC.

CDR3 in amino acids: CASSSSGKGYTF. CDR3 in DNA: TGCGCCAGCAGCTCATCGGGGAAGGGCTACACCTTC. The chain couples TRBV5-1 to TRBJ1-2; no clear D gene. V was shortened by 3 bases and J by 8 bases, with 11 bases between the two germline ends. The germline V gene has CDR1 SGHRS and CDR2 YFSETQ. The CDR3 is 12 amino acids. The whole variable domain, remainder taken from reference TRBV5-1 and TRBJ1-2, is KAGVTQTPRYLIKTRGQQVTLSCSPISGHRSVSWYQQTPGQGLQFLFEYFSETQRNKGNFPGRFSGRQFSNSRSEMNVSTLELGDSALYLCASSSSGKGYTFGSGTRLTVV.

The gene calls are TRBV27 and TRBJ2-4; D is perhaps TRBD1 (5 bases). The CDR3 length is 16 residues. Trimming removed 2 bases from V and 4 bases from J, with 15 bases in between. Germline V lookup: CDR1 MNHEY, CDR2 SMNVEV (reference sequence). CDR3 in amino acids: CASSLGAGPVKNIQYF. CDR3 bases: TGTGCCAGCAGTTTAGGGGCCGGGCCGGTGAAAAACATTCAGTACTTC.

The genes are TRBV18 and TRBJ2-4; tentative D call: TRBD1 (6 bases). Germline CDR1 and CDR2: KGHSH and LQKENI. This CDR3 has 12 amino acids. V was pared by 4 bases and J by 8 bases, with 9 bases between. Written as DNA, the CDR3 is TGTGCCAGCTCACAGGGGGAAGACATTCAGTACTTC. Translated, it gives CASSQGEDIQYF.

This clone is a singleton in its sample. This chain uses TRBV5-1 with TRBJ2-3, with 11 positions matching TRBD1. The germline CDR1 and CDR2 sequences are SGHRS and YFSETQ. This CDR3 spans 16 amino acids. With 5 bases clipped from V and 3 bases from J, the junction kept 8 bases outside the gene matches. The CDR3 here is CASSLGGQGGTDTQYF. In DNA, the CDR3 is TGCGCCAGCAGTCTCGGGGGACAGGGGGGAACAGATACGCAGTATTTT.

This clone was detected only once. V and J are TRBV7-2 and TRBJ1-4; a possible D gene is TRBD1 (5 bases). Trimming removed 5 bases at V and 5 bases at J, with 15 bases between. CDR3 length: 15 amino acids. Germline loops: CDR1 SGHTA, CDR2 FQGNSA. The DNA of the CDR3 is TGTGCCAGCAGCAGGGCGCGGGGCCCCAATGAAAAACTGTTTTTT. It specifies CASSRARGPNEKLFF.

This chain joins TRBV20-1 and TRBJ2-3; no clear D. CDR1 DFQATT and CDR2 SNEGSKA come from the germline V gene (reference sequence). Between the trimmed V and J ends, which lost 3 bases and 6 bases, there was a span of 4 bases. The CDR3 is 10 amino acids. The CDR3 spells CSASIDTQYF. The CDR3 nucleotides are TGCAGTGCTAGCATTGATACGCAGTATTTT.

CDR3 residues: CAWSLLGLASNEQYF. CDR3 DNA sequence: TGTGCCTGGAGTCTACTGGGACTAGCATCTAACGAGCAGTACTTC. V is TRBV30 and J is TRBJ2-7; 9 bases align to TRBD2. V lost 2 bases and J lost 5; bases outside the gene matches: 10. This CDR3 comprises 15 residues. The germline V gene encodes CDR1 GTSNPN and CDR2 SVGIG (reference sequence).

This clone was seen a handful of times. CDR3 DNA: TGTGCCAGCAGTCCAGTTCGGACTGAAGCTTTCTTT. Amino acids: CASSPVRTEAFF. This chain uses TRBV2 with TRBJ1-1; D uncertain. Deletions cut 5 bases from V and 5 bases from J, with 9 bases between. CDR3 length: 12 residues. Per the germline V gene, CDR1 is SNHLY and CDR2 is FYNNEI. Looking up the rest from reference TRBV2 and TRBJ1-1 gives the full variable domain: EPEVTQTPSHQVTQMGQEVILRCVPISNHLYFYWYRQILGQKVEFLVSFYNNEISEKSEIFDDQFSVERPDGSNFTLKIRSTKLEDSAMYFCASSPVRTEAFFGQGTRLTVV.

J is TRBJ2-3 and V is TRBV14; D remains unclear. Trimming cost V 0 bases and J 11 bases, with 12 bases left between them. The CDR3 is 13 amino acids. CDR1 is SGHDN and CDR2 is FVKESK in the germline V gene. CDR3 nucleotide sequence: TGTGCCAGCAGCCAAGATGGAACTCCGAGGCAGTATTTT. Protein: CASSQDGTPRQYF.

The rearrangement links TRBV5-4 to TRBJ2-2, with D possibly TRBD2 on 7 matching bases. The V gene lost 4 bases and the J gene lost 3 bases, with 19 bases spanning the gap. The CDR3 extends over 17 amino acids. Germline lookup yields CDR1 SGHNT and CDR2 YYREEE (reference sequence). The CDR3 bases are TGTGCCAGCAGCCCCCCGCGAAGGGGGGGCGACACCGGGGAGCTGTTTTTT. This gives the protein CASSPPRRGGDTGELFF.

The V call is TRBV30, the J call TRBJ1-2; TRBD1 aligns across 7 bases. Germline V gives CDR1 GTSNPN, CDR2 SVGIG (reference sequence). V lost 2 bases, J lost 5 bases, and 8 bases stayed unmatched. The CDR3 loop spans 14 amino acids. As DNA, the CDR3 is TGTGCCTGGAGTCGAGGGGGCAGCAGATATGGCTACACCTTC. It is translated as CAWSRGGSRYGYTF.

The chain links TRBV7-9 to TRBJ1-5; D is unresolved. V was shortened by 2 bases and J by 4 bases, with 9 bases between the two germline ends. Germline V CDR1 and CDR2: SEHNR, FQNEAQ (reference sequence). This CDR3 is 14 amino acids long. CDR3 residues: CASSLSEVNQPQHF. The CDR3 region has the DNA TGTGCCAGCAGCTTAAGTGAGGTGAATCAGCCCCAGCATTTT.